The 26 T cell receptor beta chains listed next were all sequenced from one sample in a study of blood T cell repertoires in COVID-19. TCRdb's copy holds only in-frame clones and misses some; the assay was immunoSEQ multiplex PCR. The repertoire consists of about 82,000 clones, with just under 85% occurring once and the leading ten covering approximately 20%. Sequencing used peripheral blood. These receptors were collected from an older man with active or convalescent COVID-19.

The chain joins TRBV18 to TRBJ1-2, with TRBD1 as a possible D gene (5 bases). The CDR3 sequence is 13 residues long. Germline V gene data show CDR1 as KGHSH and CDR2 as LQKENI. V was trimmed by 6 bases and J by 1 base, leaving 9 bases between them. The CDR3 spells CASSPGLNYGYTF. The CDR3 DNA follows: TGTGCCAGCTCGCCGGGACTTAACTATGGCTACACCTTC. Filled out from reference TRBV18 and TRBJ1-2, the complete variable domain reads NAGVMQNPRHLVRRRGQEARLRCSPMKGHSHVYWYRQLPEEGLKFMVYLQKENIIDESGMPKERFSAEFPKEGPSILRIQQVVRGDSAAYFCASSPGLNYGYTFGSGTRLTVV.

The rearrangement uses TRBV3-1 (or the pseudogene TRBV3-2) and TRBJ2-1; 11 bases map to TRBD2. The V and J ends lost 3 bases and 12 bases, in that order; junction bases with no gene match: 1. Germline V gene sequence: CDR1 LGHDT, CDR2 YNNKEL (reference sequence). The CDR3 has 12 amino acids. In nucleotides, the CDR3 is TGTGCCAGCAGCCACGGACTAGCGGGGCAGTTCTTC. Its protein product is CASSHGLAGQFF.

The chain recombines TRBV5-1 with TRBJ1-1, with D tentatively TRBD1 (5 bases). The CDR3 runs to 13 residues. V was trimmed by 4 bases and J by 0 bases, leaving 7 bases between them. Germline CDR1 and CDR2: SGHRS and YFSETQ. The chain's CDR3 is CASSPGVNTEAFF. Here the CDR3 DNA reads TGCGCCAGCAGCCCGGGGGTGAACACTGAAGCTTTCTTT.

This sequence joins TRBV7-2 and TRBJ1-1; D perhaps matches TRBD1 (6 bases). Germline V CDR1 and CDR2: SGHTA, FQGNSA. Trimming cost V 3 bases and J 1 base, with 15 bases left between them. This CDR3 region has 16 residues. The DNA of the CDR3 is TGTGCCAGCAGCTTCATCGGCGGGGGGGCGAACACTGAAGCTTTCTTT. It codes for CASSFIGGGANTEAFF.

This clone came up a few times. This rearrangement joins TRBV2 to TRBJ2-3; 7 bases align to TRBD2. Germline CDR1 SNHLY, CDR2 FYNNEI. Trimming at V came to 6 bases and at J to 3 bases, leaving 6 bases not matched to a gene. This CDR3 is 14 amino acids long. DNA of the CDR3: TGTGCCAGCAGCGGGAGGTTCGAAACAGATACGCAGTATTTT. Its protein is CASSGRFETDTQYF.

This rearrangement joins TRBV11-2 to TRBJ2-1; tentatively, D is TRBD2 (6 bases). This CDR3 has 15 residues. Germline CDR1 is SGHAT and CDR2 is FQNNGV. V was pared by 4 bases and J by 7 bases, with 17 bases between. The CDR3, as DNA: TGTGCCAGCAGCTCCCTCGGAGGGGTCGGAAATGAGCAGTTCTTC. This codes for CASSSLGGVGNEQFF.

V usage is TRBV21-1 and J usage is TRBJ2-7; TRBD2, the table's D call, lacks a check against the DNA. TRBV21-1 is tagged as a pseudogene. This CDR3 contains 15 residues. Written as DNA, the CDR3 is TGTGCCAGCAGCAAAGAGGGTTCGGGGGTTGACGAGCAGTACGTC. Translation gives CASSKEGSGVDEQYV.

The sample holds one count of this clone. The rearrangement uses TRBV10-1 and TRBJ2-5; D gene unclear. This CDR3 region has 12 residues. Germline CDR1 reads WNHNN; CDR2 reads SYGVQD (reference sequence). V lost 4 bases to trimming and J lost 5 bases, with 8 bases between them. The CDR3 loop is CASSGGAETQYF. Here the CDR3 DNA reads TGCGCCAGCAGTGGTGGAGCGGAGACCCAGTACTTC.

This sequence joins TRBV6-5 and TRBJ1-5; unclear D gene. Germline V CDR1 and CDR2: MNHEY, SVGAGI. The length of the CDR3 is 12 residues. Trimming removed 6 bases from V and 1 base from J, with 4 bases in between. DNA of the CDR3: TGTGCCAGCAGCGAGAGCAATCAGCCCCAGCATTTT. This sequence encodes CASSESNQPQHF.

This clone has only one observation. The chain couples TRBV6-5 to TRBJ2-1, with 7 nucleotides matching TRBD1. CDR3 length: 13 amino acids. V lost 8 bases to trimming and J lost 5 bases; unmatched junction nucleotides: 6. Germline loops: CDR1 MNHEY, CDR2 SVGAGI. CDR3 region: CASRDRGHNEQFF. CDR3 nucleotides: TGTGCCAGCCGGGACAGAGGACACAATGAGCAGTTCTTC.

V and J are TRBV19 and TRBJ2-1; maybe TRBD2 (7 bases). The CDR3 totals 15 residues. The V end was cut by 2 bases, the J end by 9 bases, with 17 bases between. Germline CDR1 is LNHDA and CDR2 is SQIVND (reference sequence). CDR3 residues: CASSISGGRFGEQFF. The CDR3 DNA is TGTGCCAGTAGTATATCCGGGGGGCGTTTCGGTGAGCAGTTCTTC.

V is TRBV6-6 and J is TRBJ2-7; TRBD1 might be the D (5 bases). V lost 6 bases and J lost 7, with 16 bases in between. Germline V gene lookup returns CDR1 MNHNY and CDR2 SVGAGI (reference sequence). This CDR3 comprises 13 residues. The CDR3 DNA reads TGTGCCAGCAGACCACAGGACCCCGGGGAGCAGTACGTC. Its protein is CASRPQDPGEQYV.

V usage is TRBV28 and J usage is TRBJ1-4; D uncertain. Trimming cost V 4 bases and J 4 bases, with 13 bases left between them. The CDR3 has 15 residues. The V gene's germline CDR1 is MDHEN and CDR2 SYDVKM. CDR3 DNA: TGTGCCAGCAGTTCGGGAGGCTTTGATAATGAAAAACTGTTTTTT. Protein sequence: CASSSGGFDNEKLFF.

The rearrangement links TRBV30 to TRBJ2-1; D is perhaps TRBD2 (5 bases). Germline CDR1 GTSNPN, CDR2 SVGIG (reference sequence). V lost 3 bases to trimming and J lost 0 bases, with 12 bases between them. CDR3 length: 15 amino acids. CDR3 residues: CAWRRRLYSYNEQFF. As DNA, the CDR3 is TGTGCCTGGAGGCGAAGACTATACTCCTACAATGAGCAGTTCTTC.

This rearrangement joins TRBV3-1 (or the pseudogene TRBV3-2) to TRBJ2-1; D uncertain. The CDR3 is 11 amino acids. Trimming took 4 bases from V and 7 from J, leaving 5 bases between them. The germline gives CDR1 LGHDT, CDR2 YNNKEL (reference sequence). The CDR3 DNA follows: TGTGCCAGCAGCCGCGCGAATGAGCAGTTCTTC. The encoded protein is CASSRANEQFF.

The chain is built from TRBV20-1 and TRBJ2-3; 8 bases map to TRBD1. J was trimmed by 3 bases and V by 3 bases; bases with no gene match: 2. The CDR3 runs 13 residues. Germline V gene lookup returns CDR1 DFQATT and CDR2 SNEGSKA (reference sequence). In DNA form, the CDR3 reads TGCAGTGCTAGTCAGGGGGCGACAGATACGCAGTATTTT. It specifies CSASQGATDTQYF.

The chain has TRBV27 and TRBJ1-5; 11 bases align to TRBD1. The trim removed 3 bases at V and 7 bases at J, leaving 8 bases unmatched. This CDR3 contains 16 residues. Germline values: CDR1 MNHEY, CDR2 SMNVEV (reference sequence). CDR3 bases: TGTGCCAGCAGTTTCGGACAGGGGGCGAAGAAGCAGCCCCAGCATTTT. Its translation is CASSFGQGAKKQPQHF.

The chain uses TRBV19 and TRBJ1-4; 10 bases fit TRBD1. Germline V lookup: CDR1 LNHDA, CDR2 SQIVND (reference sequence). The CDR3 runs 15 residues. V shed 5 bases, J shed 10 bases, and the junction held 10 bases outside the gene matches. The CDR3 here is CASSSPTGGLGKLFF. CDR3 in DNA: TGTGCCAGTAGTTCCCCGACAGGGGGCCTTGGAAAACTGTTTTTT.

This rearrangement joins TRBV28 to TRBJ2-2, with D maybe TRBD1 (7 bases). The CDR3 is 14 residues long. CDR1 MDHEN and CDR2 SYDVKM come from the germline V gene. Trimming removed 8 bases from V and 1 base from J, with 11 bases in between. This chain's CDR3 is CASWGDRNTGELFF. CDR3 DNA sequence: TGTGCCAGCTGGGGGGACAGGAACACCGGGGAGCTGTTTTTT.

This clone was picked up one time. The junction does not match germline at one end; this may be a read error. This rearrangement joins TRBV5-6 to TRBJ1-5; a possible D gene is TRBD1 (6 bases). CDR1 is SGHDT and CDR2 is YYEEEE in the germline V gene. The CDR3 runs to 15 residues. The chain's CDR3 is CASSLGQGRNRPQHF. The DNA of the CDR3 is TGTGCCAGCAGCTTGGGGCAGGGGAGAAATCGGCCCCAGCATTTT.

J is TRBJ1-1 and V is TRBV11-3; D is ambiguous. Deletions cut 1 base from V and 0 bases from J, with 15 bases between. Per germline, CDR1 SGHNT and CDR2 YENEEA. The CDR3 has 17 residues. The CDR3 region is CASSLGGLRTMNTEAFF. The CDR3 coding sequence is TGTGCCAGCAGCTTAGGAGGGCTCCGGACCATGAACACTGAAGCTTTCTTT.

A few counts support this clone. The V gene is TRBV29-1, the J gene TRBJ1-2; 7 nucleotides agree with TRBD1. Germline V gives CDR1 SQVTM, CDR2 ANQGSEA. The V gene end was trimmed by 7 bases and the J gene end by 8 bases; junction bases not matched to a gene: 16. The CDR3 loop spans 14 amino acids. As DNA, the CDR3 is TGCAGCGCCGCCTGGGACAGCCTCGTGAGGGGCTACACCTTC. It translates to CSAAWDSLVRGYTF.

This chain connects TRBV18 to TRBJ1-5, with a weak D call TRBD1 (6 bases). Trimming removed 1 base from V and 5 bases from J, with 6 bases in between. Germline loops: CDR1 KGHSH, CDR2 LQKENI. There are 13 residues in the CDR3. CDR3 protein: CASSPQGDQPQHF. As DNA, the CDR3 is TGTGCCAGCTCACCACAGGGGGATCAGCCCCAGCATTTT. Full variable domain (remainder filled in from reference TRBV18 and TRBJ1-5): NAGVMQNPRHLVRRRGQEARLRCSPMKGHSHVYWYRQLPEEGLKFMVYLQKENIIDESGMPKERFSAEFPKEGPSILRIQQVVRGDSAAYFCASSPQGDQPQHFGDGTRLSIL.

The chain is built from TRBV6-5 and TRBJ1-1; D not certain. Trimming removed 7 bases from V and 0 bases from J, with 15 bases in between. This CDR3 spans 15 amino acids. The germline V gene encodes CDR1 MNHEY and CDR2 SVGAGI. The chain's CDR3 is CASTAREAVNTEAFF. The CDR3 bases are TGTGCCAGCACCGCTAGGGAGGCCGTGAACACTGAAGCTTTCTTT.

The chain is built from TRBV6-5 and TRBJ1-4, with D perhaps matching TRBD1 (5 bases). Germline V gene data show CDR1 as MNHEY and CDR2 as SVGAGI. This CDR3 is built from 13 residues. Trimming removed 6 bases at V and 9 bases at J, with 14 bases between. The CDR3 loop is CASRAAGQKKLFF. CDR3 in DNA: TGTGCCAGCAGAGCCGCAGGGCAAAAAAAACTGTTTTTT.

This chain connects TRBV4-1 to TRBJ2-1; 8 positions agree with TRBD2. Germline assignment: CDR1 MGHRA and CDR2 YSYEKL. Trimming removed 1 base from V and 14 bases from J; junction bases left unmatched: 4. CDR3 length: 12 amino acids. The CDR3 DNA follows: TGCGCCAGCAGCCAAGCCGGGACTAGGGAGTTCTTC. Translating gives CASSQAGTREFF.